Described below is a single T cell receptor (beta chain) sequence and its context. This record comes from a study of human T cells and chemical hapten exposure. Time point of the sample: patch test 1, 2 weeks after DPC sensitization. Treatment in this sample: therapeutic diphenylcyclopropenone sensitization with weekly scalp DPC. TCRdb called the RACE reads again in MiXCR, with one record for every CDR3 protein. Here the sample spans 180,000 or so distinct CDR3 sequences, roughly 15% being singletons. The V and J ends lost 1 base and 12 bases, in that order; junction bases with no gene match: 9. The CDR3 covers 15 residues. Germline V gene sequence: CDR1 SGHAT, CDR2 FQNNGV.

The chain links TRBV11-2 to TRBJ2-1; 10 nucleotides agree with TRBD2. This TCR was sampled from a woman in her thirties with alopecia areata. Some clones in this sample may be carry-over from other donors' samples. The sample here was whole blood, taken in connection with sensitization to the hapten diphenylcyclopropenone (DPC). In nucleotides, the CDR3 is TGTGCCAGCAGCTTAGTTTTGGTAGCGGGGGGCCCGCAGTTCTTC. Encoded protein: CASSLVLVAGGPQFF.